This T cell receptor beta chain appears in the sequencing data of a study of regulatory T cells in long-lasting Graves disease. CDR3 regions were amplified by Arm-PCR using iRepertoire HTBI primers to build TCR beta libraries. TCRdb reprocessed the multiplex PCR reads via MiXCR and lists one record per CDR3 protein. The sample shows 360,000 or so distinct CDR3 sequences, around 23% of them seen only once. This clonotype was recorded a few times. The antigen remains unidentified. Time point specified: persistent/refractory GD, antithyroid drugs over 5 years with positive TRAb. TCR sequences were obtained from RNA taken from PBMCs. This CDR3 comprises 13 residues. Deletions cut 6 bases from V and 1 base from J, with 8 bases between. Broader study findings: Persistent disease samples used TRBV28, TRBJ1-2 and TRBJ2-5 preferentially. Persistent Graves' patients possessed reduced TCR diversity relative to recently diagnosed ones.

The sample in question was peripheral blood mononuclear cells (PBMCs), obtained when the disease was refractory, from a patient treated with antithyroid drugs. The receptor's source is a woman aged 40 to 55 with Graves disease. The V gene is TRBV12-3 or TRBV12-4, the J gene TRBJ2-3; no definite D call. Written as DNA, the CDR3 is TGTGCCAGCAGCAAGTGGGGCACAGATACGCAGTATTTT. Its translation: CASSKWGTDTQYF.